The rows below give T cell receptor beta chains drawn from one sample of a study of cytomegalovirus exposure and HLA in healthy donors. Here immunoSEQ multiplex PCR was the method, and the copy in TCRdb shows in-frame clones only, minus some. The listing contains 110,000 to 150,000 clones. Source material: PBMCs. Receptors were obtained from a male donor in good health and CMV-seronegative. Both conserved end residues are part of each CDR3. Each record gives: D gene, V gene, J gene, CDR3 DNA, CDR3 protein. D genes are given only for firm matches.

.	TRBV30	TRBJ1-1	TGTGCCTGGAGTGTAGGGGGACGGGCTGAAGCTTTCTTT	CAWSVGGRAEAFF
.	TRBV7-2	TRBJ1-1	TGTGCCAGCAGTTTCACAGGGAACACTGAAGCTTTCTTT	CASSFTGNTEAFF
TRBD1	TRBV11-2	TRBJ1-2	TGTGCCAGCAGCCCGAGAGACAGGGACTATGGCTACACCTTC	CASSPRDRDYGYTF
.	TRBV29-1	TRBJ1-1	TGCAGCGTTGTTAAAGCAACCATGAACACTGAAGCTTTCTTT	CSVVKATMNTEAFF
.	TRBV9	TRBJ1-2	TGTGCCAGCAGCCCCGGGGGGGGCAACTATGGCTACACCTTC	CASSPGGGNYGYTF
.	TRBV10-2	TRBJ2-7	TGCGCCAGCAGGAGCTTGGCCCCTCGGGGGCAGTACTTC	CASRSLAPRGQYF
.	TRBV5-1	TRBJ2-1	TGCGCCAGCAGCATACGGAGAGACAATGAGCAGTTCTTC	CASSIRRDNEQFF
TRBD1	TRBV5-4	TRBJ1-6	TGTGCCAGCAGCTACGACAGGGTCAATTCACCCCTCCACTTT	CASSYDRVNSPLHF
TRBD1	TRBV6-4	TRBJ2-1	TGTGCCAGCAGTGAGGGGTCCGGAGGGACAGGCGGGCTCAATGAGCAGTTCTTC	CASSEGSGGTGGLNEQFF
.	TRBV7-6	TRBJ1-1	TGTGCCAGCAGCTCCATCTCGGGTGGGAACACTGAAGCTTTCTTT	CASSSISGGNTEAFF
.	TRBV6-5	TRBJ2-7	TGTGCCAGCAGTCCTGACAGATACTACTACGAGCAGTACTTC	CASSPDRYYYEQYF
.	TRBV10-1	TRBJ2-7	TGCGCCAGCAGTGGAACCCTTGCGGAGCAGTACTTC	CASSGTLAEQYF
.	TRBV18	TRBJ2-1	TGTGCCAGCTCACCACCCCGCAGCTCCTACAATGAGCAGTTCTTC	CASSPPRSSYNEQFF
TRBD2	TRBV19	TRBJ2-3	TGTGCCAGTACCTACCGGACTAGCGGGGCAGATACGCAGTATTTT	CASTYRTSGADTQYF
TRBD1	TRBV7-9	TRBJ1-1	TGTGCCAGCAACCTCAGATCTACAGGGGACACTGAAGCTTTCTTT	CASNLRSTGDTEAFF
TRBD1	TRBV7-9	TRBJ2-7	TGTGCCAGCAGCACACCGGGACAGGCCGGGTACGAGCAGTACTTC	CASSTPGQAGYEQYF
.	TRBV7-9	TRBJ2-1	TGTGCCAGCACCTTCACGGTCGGCAATGAGCAGTTCTTC	CASTFTVGNEQFF
TRBD2	TRBV10-1	TRBJ2-3	TGCGCCAGCAGTGAAATAGCGGGAGTGAGCACAGATACGCAGTATTTT	CASSEIAGVSTDTQYF
.	TRBV29-1	TRBJ2-5	TGCAGCGCCGCGACCGCGAATCGCGGGACCCAGTACTTC	CSAATANRGTQYF
.	TRBV4-1	TRBJ1-4	TGCGCCAGCAGCTTCGGGGGGGTAGGCGAAAAACTGTTTTTT	CASSFGGVGEKLFF
TRBD2	TRBV19	TRBJ2-3	TGTGCCAGTTCACCGGCGGGGGGAGATACGCAGTATTTT	CASSPAGGDTQYF
.	TRBV30	TRBJ2-7	TGTGCCTGGAGTGTTCCCCCCGGTGTCGGGGTCCCTACCTACGAGCAGTACTTC	CAWSVPPGVGVPTYEQYF
.	TRBV5-1	TRBJ1-4	TGCGCCAGCAGCTTTGGGATGGACAGTTCTAATGAAAAACTGTTTTTT	CASSFGMDSSNEKLFF
TRBD1	TRBV7-6	TRBJ2-7	TGTGCCAGCAGCCCACGGGACAGCTCCTACGAGCAGTACTTC	CASSPRDSSYEQYF
TRBD2	TRBV10-3	TRBJ2-7	TGTGCCATCAGATCCCAGGCGGGGGAAGTATACGAGCAGTACTTC	CAIRSQAGEVYEQYF
.	TRBV6-6	TRBJ1-6	TGTGCCAGCAGTTATGACTCGAGCTCCTATAATTCACCCCTCCACTTT	CASSYDSSSYNSPLHF
.	TRBV28	TRBJ1-1	TGTGCCAGCACTGAGGGCGCGGACACTGAAGCTTTCTTT	CASTEGADTEAFF
.	TRBV11-2	TRBJ2-2	TGTGCCAGCAGCTTTCCGCAGAGGGACTCGGCGGGTCTCACCGGGGAGCTGTTTTTT	CASSFPQRDSAGLTGELFF
.	TRBV28	TRBJ1-5	TGTGCCAGCAGTTTATCCCCAGGGGCCGCGGTATCGTCTAATCAGCCCCAGCATTTT	CASSLSPGAAVSSNQPQHF
TRBD2	TRBV5-1	TRBJ2-1	TGCGCCAGCTACCTAGCGGGAGGGTACAATGAGCAGTTCTTC	CASYLAGGYNEQFF
.	TRBV30	TRBJ2-7	TGTGCCTGGAGCCCGCCCCCGACCGGGGGTCTCCTAACTCGCGAGCAGTACTTC	CAWSPPPTGGLLTREQYF
TRBD2	TRBV7-2	TRBJ2-7	TGTGCCATCCACGGGACTAGCGTGGTTTACGAGCAGTACTTC	CAIHGTSVVYEQYF
.	TRBV15	TRBJ1-2	TGTGCCACCAGCAGAGGCACGGTTAACTATGGCTACACCTTC	CATSRGTVNYGYTF
.	TRBV19	TRBJ1-1	TGTGCCAGTAGTTTTGGGGAGTCGTACACTGAAGCTTTCTTT	CASSFGESYTEAFF
.	TRBV27	TRBJ1-5	TGTGCCAGCAGTTTACTGGCGGGGGCGAGCAATCAGCCCCAGCATTTT	CASSLLAGASNQPQHF
.	TRBV30	TRBJ2-5	TGTGCCTGGAGTGTAGGAGGTTTCGGACTGATACAAGAGACCCAGTACTTC	CAWSVGGFGLIQETQYF
.	TRBV30	TRBJ1-2	TGTGCCTGGAGACAGGGCCGGGACTATGGCTACACCTTC	CAWRQGRDYGYTF
.	TRBV5-1	TRBJ1-1	TGCGCCAGCAGCCCCCTGTTGAACACTGAAGCTTTCTTT	CASSPLLNTEAFF
.	TRBV6-6	TRBJ1-1	TGTGCCAGCAGTTGGAGGAACACTGAAGCTTTCTTT	CASSWRNTEAFF
.	TRBV6-5	TRBJ1-6	TGTGCCAGCAGTTACTCGTCAACAGCCTATAATTCACCCCTCCACTTT	CASSYSSTAYNSPLHF
.	TRBV30	TRBJ2-7	TGTGCCTGGATTCCGGACGGGAGCCGGGTTAAGGGCGAGCAGTACTTC	CAWIPDGSRVKGEQYF